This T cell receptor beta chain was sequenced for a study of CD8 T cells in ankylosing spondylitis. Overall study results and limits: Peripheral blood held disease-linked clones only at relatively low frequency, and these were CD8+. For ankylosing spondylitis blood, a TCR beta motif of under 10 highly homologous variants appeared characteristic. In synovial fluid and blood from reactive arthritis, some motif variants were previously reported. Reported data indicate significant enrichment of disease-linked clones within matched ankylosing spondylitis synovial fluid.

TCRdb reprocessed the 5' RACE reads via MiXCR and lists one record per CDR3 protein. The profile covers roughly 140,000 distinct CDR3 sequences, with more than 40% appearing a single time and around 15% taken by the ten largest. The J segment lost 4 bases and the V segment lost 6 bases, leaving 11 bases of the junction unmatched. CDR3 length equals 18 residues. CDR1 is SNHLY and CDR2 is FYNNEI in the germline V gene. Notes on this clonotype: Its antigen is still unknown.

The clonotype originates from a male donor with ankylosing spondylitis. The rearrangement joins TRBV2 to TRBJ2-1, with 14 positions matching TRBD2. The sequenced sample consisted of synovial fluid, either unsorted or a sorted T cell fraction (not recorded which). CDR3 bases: TGTGCCAGCAGGGACGGACTAGCGGGAGGCCTGCCGTACAATGAGCAGTTCTTC. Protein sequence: CASRDGLAGGLPYNEQFF.